These 22 T cell receptor beta chains share one sample of origin, sequenced in a study of blood T cell repertoires in COVID-19 (dated by TCRdb to the early 2020s). The library came from the immunoSEQ multiplex PCR assay. In its TCRdb copy, this immuneACCESS table keeps in-frame sequences only and misses some clones. Where compared with another copy, unresolved V genes explain less than half of these, and the others have no known cause. A total of approximately 110,000 clones appear in this sample, approximately 86% of them only once. Roughly 4% of the sample belongs to the ten largest clones. Sequencing was done on a sample of peripheral blood. The source of these receptors is a man between 40 and 49 years old with acute or convalescent COVID-19.

V usage is TRBV3-1 (or the pseudogene TRBV3-2) and J usage is TRBJ1-1, with D uncertain. The CDR3 loop spans 12 amino acids. CDR1 is LGHDT, CDR2 YNNKEL, per germline (reference sequence). V shed 3 bases and J shed 7 bases, with 9 bases lying between them. The CDR3 DNA reads TGTGCCAGCAGCCACCTCTCTAGTGAAGCTTTCTTT. Protein: CASSHLSSEAFF.

This chain uses TRBV19 with TRBJ2-5; 9 nucleotides align to TRBD1. There are 14 residues in the CDR3. Germline V gene sequence: CDR1 LNHDA, CDR2 SQIVND (reference sequence). Trimming took 5 bases from V and 5 from J; bases not matched to a gene: 6. Here the CDR3 DNA reads TGTGCCAGTAGTCTAGGGACAGGGTTCGAGACCCAGTACTTC. Translation: CASSLGTGFETQYF.

The chain is built from TRBV13 and TRBJ1-3; the D is unclear. This CDR3 spans 15 amino acids. Germline CDR1 reads PRHDT; CDR2 reads FYEKMQ (reference sequence). V lost 3 bases, J lost 0 bases, and 9 bases lay in between. The chain's CDR3 is CASSLRGSSGNTIYF. The CDR3 DNA is TGTGCCAGCAGCTTGAGAGGGTCCTCTGGAAACACCATATATTTT.

The chain joins TRBV5-6 to TRBJ2-1; tentatively, D is TRBD1 (6 bases). From germline, CDR1 is SGHDT and CDR2 YYEEEE. V lost 4 bases and J 3 bases, leaving 14 bases between the germline ends. This CDR3 contains 15 residues. The CDR3 protein is CASSPSPDSYNEQFF. The CDR3 DNA follows: TGTGCCAGCAGCCCCAGCCCGGACAGCTACAATGAGCAGTTCTTC.

This clone has only a few counts. The chain combines TRBV14 with TRBJ2-1, with D unresolved. Deletions cut 3 bases from V and 5 bases from J, with 2 bases between. Germline assignment: CDR1 SGHDN and CDR2 FVKESK. There are 11 residues in the CDR3. Written as DNA, the CDR3 is TGTGCCAGCAGCCACAACAATGAGCAGTTCTTC. Amino acid sequence: CASSHNNEQFF.

In its sample, this clone was seen a few times. V gene TRBV3-1 (or the pseudogene TRBV3-2) combines with J gene TRBJ1-1; possibly TRBD1 for D (5 bases). CDR1 and CDR2 (germline): LGHDT, YNNKEL (reference sequence). This CDR3 comprises 14 residues. V was pared by 0 bases and J by 7 bases, with 12 bases between. As DNA, the CDR3 is TGTGCCAGCAGCCAAGACGGGACTGGAATTGAAGCTTTCTTT. It yields the protein CASSQDGTGIEAFF.

This chain links TRBV2 with TRBJ2-7, with a possible D match to TRBD2 (6 bases). V shed 8 bases and J shed 6 bases, with 20 bases lying between them. The CDR3 has 14 amino acids. Germline V gene sequence: CDR1 SNHLY, CDR2 FYNNEI. CDR3 DNA sequence: TGTGCCAGCTGGCATGGGGCGGGAATTTCCGAGCAGTACTTC. Translated, it gives CASWHGAGISEQYF.

The chain uses TRBV4-3 and TRBJ1-6, with 9 bases aligning to TRBD1. Germline V gene sequence: CDR1 LGHNA, CDR2 YSLEER. The CDR3 has 17 residues. The junction had 3 bases not matched to a gene; V was cut back by 1 base and J by 2 bases. This CDR3 reads CASSQGQGGTYNSPLHF. The CDR3 bases are TGCGCCAGCAGCCAAGGACAGGGGGGGACCTATAATTCACCCCTCCACTTT.

The rearrangement uses TRBV10-2 and TRBJ2-5; 10 bases fit TRBD2. From germline, CDR1 is WSHSY and CDR2 SAAADI. J was trimmed by 5 bases and V by 7 bases; bases with no gene match: 10. This CDR3 contains 15 residues. The CDR3 coding sequence is TGCGCCAGCAAATCCAGCGGGGGGGCCCGGGAGACCCAGTACTTC. It codes for CASKSSGGARETQYF.

The J gene is TRBJ2-7, the V gene TRBV6-5; possible D gene TRBD1, 6 bases. V was trimmed by 4 bases and J by 0 bases, leaving 10 bases between them. CDR1 and CDR2 from the germline V gene are MNHEY and SVGAGI. The CDR3 runs to 14 residues. The CDR3 DNA follows: TGTGCCAGCAGTTCCGGGACACCCTCCTACGAGCAGTACTTC. It yields the protein CASSSGTPSYEQYF.

In this sample, this clone turned up once. The rearrangement joins TRBV6-2 or TRBV6-3 to TRBJ2-2, with TRBD1 matching over 12 bases. This CDR3 region has 16 residues. Trimming cost V 6 bases and J 5 bases; bases outside gene matches: 7. Germline values: CDR1 MNHEY, CDR2 SVGEGT. CDR3 amino acids: CASSGDRGRLTGELFF. CDR3 sequence (DNA): TGTGCCAGCAGCGGGGACAGGGGGCGCTTAACCGGGGAGCTGTTTTTT.

The chain has TRBV9 and TRBJ2-7; 9 bases match TRBD1. This CDR3 region has 14 residues. Trimming removed 2 bases from V and 3 bases from J; junction bases left unmatched: 3. Germline V gene sequence: CDR1 SGDLS, CDR2 YYNGEE. The CDR3 loop is CASSVGTGIYEQYF. The CDR3 region has the DNA TGTGCCAGCAGCGTCGGGACAGGGATCTACGAGCAGTACTTC.

V is TRBV4-3 and J is TRBJ2-2; no clear D gene. The V gene lost 4 bases and the J gene lost 8 bases, with 11 bases spanning the gap. Germline V gene sequence: CDR1 LGHNA, CDR2 YSLEER. CDR3 length equals 13 residues. CDR3 residues: CASSRGLRGELFF. The DNA for the CDR3 is TGCGCCAGCAGCCGCGGTCTAAGAGGGGAGCTGTTTTTT.

This chain connects TRBV9 to TRBJ1-3; D is unresolved. Germline V gives CDR1 SGDLS, CDR2 YYNGEE. Trimming left V 0 bases short and J 2 bases short, with 6 bases between. CDR3 length equals 14 residues. Written as DNA, the CDR3 is TGTGCCAGCAGCGTAGCAGATACTGGAAACACCATATATTTT. It translates to CASSVADTGNTIYF.

The chain carries TRBV30 and TRBJ2-1, with D possibly TRBD1 on 5 matching bases. CDR3 length equals 15 residues. CDR1 is GTSNPN and CDR2 is SVGIG in the germline V gene (reference sequence). Trimming took 1 base from V and 4 from J, leaving 14 bases between them. The CDR3 DNA reads as TGTGCCTGGAGTGGACAGCCGACTTCATACAATGAGCAGTTCTTC. Its protein is CAWSGQPTSYNEQFF. The full variable domain, with the rest looked up from reference TRBV30 and TRBJ2-1, is SQTIHQWPATLVQPVGSPLSLECTVEGTSNPNLYWYRQAAGRGLQLLFYSVGIGQISSEVPQNLSASRPQDRQFILSSKKLLLSDSGFYLCAWSGQPTSYNEQFFGPGTRLTVL.

The V call is TRBV27, the J call TRBJ1-1, with 7 bases fitting TRBD1. Germline-derived CDR1 and CDR2 are MNHEY and SMNVEV (reference sequence). V shed 3 bases, J shed 3 bases, and the junction held 1 base outside the gene matches. The CDR3 has 13 residues. The CDR3 loop reads CASSFDRDTEAFF. The DNA for the CDR3 is TGTGCCAGCAGTTTCGACAGGGACACTGAAGCTTTCTTT.

This chain links TRBV5-6 with TRBJ1-4; tentative D call: TRBD1 (5 bases). V gave up 6 bases and J gave up 6 bases, with 21 bases separating them. The CDR3 extends over 16 amino acids. The V gene's germline CDR1 is SGHDT and CDR2 YYEEEE. The CDR3 region has the DNA TGTGCCAGCAACCGGGTCCAAGGGGCCAATGATGAAAAACTGTTTTTT. Translated: CASNRVQGANDEKLFF.

This sequence joins TRBV4-3 and TRBJ1-6; 7 positions match TRBD1. J was trimmed by 9 bases and V by 2 bases; bases with no gene match: 7. CDR1 is LGHNA, CDR2 YSLEER, per germline. The CDR3 runs to 15 residues. Here the CDR3 DNA reads TGCGCCAGCAGCCAAACCACAGGGGATCGTTCACCCCTCCACTTT. Encoded protein: CASSQTTGDRSPLHF.

The genes are TRBV6-4 and TRBJ2-1; tentative D call: TRBD2 (5 bases). The germline V and J ends were trimmed by 0 bases and 10 bases, with 13 bases remaining between them. Germline lookup yields CDR1 MRHNA and CDR2 SNTAGT. CDR3 length equals 14 residues. The CDR3 sequence is CASSDSRDAWEQFF. CDR3 coding DNA: TGTGCCAGCAGTGACTCGAGGGATGCATGGGAGCAGTTCTTC.

The J gene is TRBJ2-1, the V gene TRBV9, with 7 bases aligning to TRBD2. This CDR3 contains 13 residues. Per germline, CDR1 SGDLS and CDR2 YYNGEE. Unmatched junction bases numbered 3, after V lost 3 bases and J lost 6 bases. This chain's CDR3 is CASSARTSNEQFF. The CDR3 DNA follows: TGTGCCAGCAGCGCTCGGACTAGCAATGAGCAGTTCTTC.

The table lists this clone with a few counts. The J gene is TRBJ2-1, the V gene TRBV7-9, with 9 bases identical to TRBD2. Trimming removed 5 bases from V and 7 bases from J; junction bases left unmatched: 9. CDR3 length: 15 residues. Germline V gives CDR1 SEHNR, CDR2 FQNEAQ (reference sequence). The CDR3 DNA sequence: TGTGCCAGCAGCCAACCAGCGGGAGGAGGGAATGAGCAGTTCTTC. Encoded protein: CASSQPAGGGNEQFF.

The rearrangement links TRBV7-8 to TRBJ1-1; TRBD1 matches at 7 bases. The germline V gene has CDR1 SGHVS and CDR2 FQNEAQ. With V trimmed by 2 bases and J by 11 bases, 5 bases remained unmatched. This CDR3 has 12 amino acids. Here the CDR3 DNA reads TGTGCCAGCAGCTTACAACAGGGGTCGGCTTTCTTT. Translation: CASSLQQGSAFF. Full variable domain (remainder filled in from reference TRBV7-8 and TRBJ1-1): GAGVSQSPRYKVAKRGQDVALRCDPISGHVSLFWYQQALGQGPEFLTYFQNEAQLDKSGLPSDRFFAERPEGSVSTLKIQRTQQEDSAVYLCASSLQQGSAFFGQGTRLTVV.